This entry features one TCR beta chain sequence. The antigen remains unidentified. Other DNA sequences within the sample encode an identical CDR3. V was pared by 2 bases and J by 3 bases, with 0 bases of the junction left unmatched. Per the germline V gene, CDR1 is KGHSH and CDR2 is LQKENI. The CDR3 has 13 amino acids. The sample comes from a study of cytomegalovirus exposure and HLA in healthy donors. Study-wide findings and caveats: Diagnosis of cytomegalovirus status made by the classifier reportedly showed high specificity and sensitivity.

Clones were read by immunoSEQ multiplex PCR, and TCRdb kept only the in-frame ones, dropping some. Here the sample spans 250,000 to 300,000 clones, 65% to 90% being singletons. The sequence was obtained from a woman aged 18-29 years in good health and CMV-seronegative. V gene TRBV18 combines with J gene TRBJ1-2; the match to TRBD1 covers 7 bases. What was sequenced was PBMCs. The CDR3 region has the DNA TGTGCCAGCTCACCAACAGGGGACTATGGCTACACCTTC. It is translated as CASSPTGDYGYTF.